Following are 15 T cell receptor beta chains from one sample sequenced in a study of cytomegalovirus exposure and HLA in healthy donors. The PCR was carried out with 60 Vbeta primers and 13 Jbeta primers. Libraries were prepared by immunoSEQ multiplex PCR; TCRdb keeps only in-frame clonotypes and omits some of them. The sample carries about 140,000 clones, approximately 70% recorded once. The specimen sequenced was PBMCs. The source of these receptors is a woman in her twenties or thirties in good health and CMV-seronegative.

The gene calls are TRBV7-6 and TRBJ1-4, with TRBD1 identical over 11 bases. Germline CDR1 is SGHVS and CDR2 is FNYEAQ. After removal of 4 bases from V and 8 bases from J, the junction contained 12 bases not matched to a gene. The CDR3 spans 17 residues. This chain's CDR3 is CASSWGAGQGAIEKLFF. CDR3 nucleotides: TGTGCCAGCAGCTGGGGGGCCGGACAGGGGGCGATAGAAAAACTGTTTTTT.

DNA for the CDR3: TGTGCCAGCAGCTTGGCGGCTACCACCGGGGAGCTGTTTTTT. This codes for CASSLAATTGELFF. The chain combines TRBV7-2 with TRBJ2-2; D is uncertain. Trimming stripped 3 bases from V and 4 bases from J, with 9 bases between. There are 14 residues in the CDR3. The germline CDR1 and CDR2 sequences are SGHTA and FQGNSA. Together with reference TRBV7-2 and TRBJ2-2, the CDR3 gives the full variable domain: GAGVSQSPSNKVTEKGKDVELRCDPISGHTALYWYRQSLGQGLEFLIYFQGNSAPDKSGLPSDRFSAERTGGSVSTLTIQRTQQEDSAVYLCASSLAATTGELFFGEGSRLTVL.

J is TRBJ2-3 and V is TRBV5-1, with 10 bases aligning to TRBD2. The junction had 11 bases not matched to a gene; V was cut back by 4 bases and J by 6 bases. CDR3 length: 16 residues. Germline CDR1 and CDR2: SGHRS and YFSETQ. The CDR3, as DNA: TGCGCCAGCAGCCCTTCGAGCGGGGGGGCTGGGGATACGCAGTATTTT. Its protein is CASSPSSGGAGDTQYF.

The V call is TRBV5-4, the J call TRBJ2-1, with D perhaps matching TRBD1 (7 bases). Looked up from germline, CDR1 is SGHNT and CDR2 is YYREEE (reference sequence). This CDR3 is built from 14 residues. Trimming removed 4 bases from V and 10 bases from J, with 18 bases in between. CDR3 in amino acids: CASSTSSGGREQFF. The CDR3 nucleotides read TGTGCCAGCAGCACATCCTCAGGGGGGAGAGAGCAGTTCTTC.

The genes are TRBV7-2 and TRBJ1-2; possibly TRBD1 for D (6 bases). Germline V CDR1 and CDR2: SGHTA, FQGNSA. This CDR3 is built from 15 residues. V lost 1 base to trimming and J lost 6 bases, with 15 bases between them. CDR3 sequence: CASSLGDTLGDGYTF. The CDR3 coding sequence is TGTGCCAGCAGCTTAGGGGACACTCTCGGGGATGGCTACACCTTC.

This rearrangement joins TRBV27 to TRBJ1-6, with 8 bases matching TRBD1. Losses at the gene ends were 3 bases for V and 0 bases for J; bases not matched to a gene: 4. The CDR3 contains 17 residues. Per the germline V gene, CDR1 is MNHEY and CDR2 is SMNVEV (reference sequence). This CDR3 is CASSFRTGSSYNSPLHF. CDR3 DNA sequence: TGTGCCAGCAGTTTCCGGACAGGGAGCTCCTATAATTCACCCCTCCACTTT.

This chain links TRBV9 with TRBJ2-3; 8 nucleotides line up with TRBD2. The CDR3 is 15 amino acids. The trim removed 4 bases at V and 4 bases at J, leaving 8 bases unmatched. The germline V gene has CDR1 SGDLS and CDR2 YYNGEE. The CDR3, as DNA: TGTGCCAGCAGCCCGAGGGGCGGGGGGCCAGATACGCAGTATTTT. This encodes CASSPRGGGPDTQYF.

This clone was seen a single time. The rearrangement uses TRBV9 and TRBJ2-2, with D possibly TRBD1 on 5 matching bases. Trimming took 2 bases from V and 7 from J, leaving 15 bases between them. The CDR3 extends over 15 amino acids. Germline loops: CDR1 SGDLS, CDR2 YYNGEE. CDR3 DNA: TGTGCCAGCAGCGTGGGGCTAACAACGGTCGGGGAGCTGTTTTTT. Amino acid sequence: CASSVGLTTVGELFF. Combining the CDR3 with reference TRBV9 and TRBJ2-2 gives the whole variable domain DSGVTQTPKHLITATGQRVTLRCSPRSGDLSVYWYQQSLDQGLQFLIQYYNGEERAKGNILERFSAQQFPDLHSELNLSSLELGDSALYFCASSVGLTTVGELFFGEGSRLTVL.

The rearrangement joins TRBV6-5 to TRBJ1-2; D gene uncertain. Trimming removed 6 bases at V and 4 bases at J, with 15 bases between. Germline CDR1 reads MNHEY; CDR2 reads SVGAGI. This CDR3 spans 14 amino acids. The CDR3 loop is CASSLSGGAYGYTF. Written as DNA, the CDR3 is TGTGCCAGCAGCCTCTCGGGAGGAGCCTATGGCTACACCTTC.

The CDR3 region is CASSVETGNTGELFF. In nucleotides, the CDR3 is TGTGCCAGCAGCGTCGAAACAGGCAACACCGGGGAGCTGTTTTTT. J is TRBJ2-2 and V is TRBV9, with D perhaps TRBD1 (5 bases). Trimming cost V 2 bases and J 2 bases, with 10 bases left between them. The CDR3 is 15 amino acids. Germline loops: CDR1 SGDLS, CDR2 YYNGEE.

The chain has TRBV4-3 and TRBJ1-4, with TRBD1 matching over 9 bases. The CDR3 is 16 residues long. J gave up 3 bases and V 4 bases, and 6 bases lay outside the gene matches. Germline V gene lookup returns CDR1 LGHNA and CDR2 YSLEER. The CDR3 loop reads CASSRGRTGANEKLFF. The CDR3 DNA reads as TGCGCCAGCAGCCGAGGAAGGACAGGGGCTAATGAAAAACTGTTTTTT.

The count of this clone is one. J is TRBJ1-4 and V is TRBV30; a weak D match, TRBD1 (6 bases). With 4 bases removed from V and 7 bases from J, the gap between germline ends came to 16 bases. Per germline, CDR1 GTSNPN and CDR2 SVGIG (reference sequence). The CDR3 has 14 residues. CDR3 in amino acids: CAWNLQGVSEKLFF. The CDR3 bases are TGTGCCTGGAACTTACAGGGAGTGTCTGAAAAACTGTTTTTT.

To note about this clone: Other nucleotide sequences from this sample produce the same CDR3. The CDR3, as DNA: TGTGCCAGCAGCTTGGCCGTCCGGGTGATGAACACTGAAGCTTTCTTT. Amino acid sequence: CASSLAVRVMNTEAFF. The V and J genes are TRBV5-6 and TRBJ1-1; D ambiguous. V lost 0 bases and J lost 0, with 12 bases in between. There are 16 residues in the CDR3. Per the germline V gene, CDR1 is SGHDT and CDR2 is YYEEEE.

The table lists this clone with a few counts. The rearrangement joins TRBV7-2 to TRBJ2-2; a possible D gene is TRBD2 (5 bases). Between the trimmed V and J ends, which lost 5 bases and 3 bases, there was a span of 16 bases. Germline assignment: CDR1 SGHTA and CDR2 FQGNSA. The CDR3 has 16 amino acids. CDR3 coding DNA: TGTGCCAGCAGCGATCGAGGGATTGCAGACACCGGGGAGCTGTTTTTT. Amino acids: CASSDRGIADTGELFF.

The chain couples TRBV19 to TRBJ1-6; 8 bases map to TRBD1. The V segment lost 0 bases and the J segment 11 bases; nucleotides outside the gene matches: 6. The CDR3 has 15 amino acids. Looked up from germline, CDR1 is LNHDA and CDR2 is SQIVND (reference sequence). The CDR3 spells CASSIDRTTGAPLHF. The CDR3 DNA sequence: TGTGCCAGTAGTATAGATCGCACGACAGGGGCACCCCTCCACTTT.